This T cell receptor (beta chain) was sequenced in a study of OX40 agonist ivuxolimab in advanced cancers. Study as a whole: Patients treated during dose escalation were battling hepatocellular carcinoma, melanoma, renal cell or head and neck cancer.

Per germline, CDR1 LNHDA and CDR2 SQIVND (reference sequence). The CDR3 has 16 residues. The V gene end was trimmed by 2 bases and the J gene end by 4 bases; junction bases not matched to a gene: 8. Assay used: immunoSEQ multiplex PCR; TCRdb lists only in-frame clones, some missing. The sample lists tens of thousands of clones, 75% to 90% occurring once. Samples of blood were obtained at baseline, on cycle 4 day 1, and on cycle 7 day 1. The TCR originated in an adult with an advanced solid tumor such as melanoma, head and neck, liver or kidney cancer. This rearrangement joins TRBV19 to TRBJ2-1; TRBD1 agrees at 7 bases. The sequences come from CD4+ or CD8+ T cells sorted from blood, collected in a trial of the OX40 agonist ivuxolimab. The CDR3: CASSIWAGTVYNEQFF. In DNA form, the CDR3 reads TGTGCCAGTAGTATATGGGCCGGGACAGTGTACAATGAGCAGTTCTTC.